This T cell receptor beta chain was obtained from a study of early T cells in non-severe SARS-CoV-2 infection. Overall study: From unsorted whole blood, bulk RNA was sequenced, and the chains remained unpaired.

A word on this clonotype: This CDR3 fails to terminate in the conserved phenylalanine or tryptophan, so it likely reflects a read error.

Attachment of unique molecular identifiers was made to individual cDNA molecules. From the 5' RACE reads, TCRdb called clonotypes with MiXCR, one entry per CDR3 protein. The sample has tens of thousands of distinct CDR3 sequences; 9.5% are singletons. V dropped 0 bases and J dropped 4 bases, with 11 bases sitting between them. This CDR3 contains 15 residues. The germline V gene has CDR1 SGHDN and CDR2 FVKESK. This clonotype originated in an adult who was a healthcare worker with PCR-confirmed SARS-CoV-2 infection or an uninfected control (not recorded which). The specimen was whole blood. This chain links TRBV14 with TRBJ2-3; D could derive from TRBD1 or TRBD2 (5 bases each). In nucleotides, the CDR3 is TGTGCCAGCAGCCAAGAGGGGCTAGCAGCAGATACGCAGTATCTT. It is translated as CASSQEGLAADTQYL.